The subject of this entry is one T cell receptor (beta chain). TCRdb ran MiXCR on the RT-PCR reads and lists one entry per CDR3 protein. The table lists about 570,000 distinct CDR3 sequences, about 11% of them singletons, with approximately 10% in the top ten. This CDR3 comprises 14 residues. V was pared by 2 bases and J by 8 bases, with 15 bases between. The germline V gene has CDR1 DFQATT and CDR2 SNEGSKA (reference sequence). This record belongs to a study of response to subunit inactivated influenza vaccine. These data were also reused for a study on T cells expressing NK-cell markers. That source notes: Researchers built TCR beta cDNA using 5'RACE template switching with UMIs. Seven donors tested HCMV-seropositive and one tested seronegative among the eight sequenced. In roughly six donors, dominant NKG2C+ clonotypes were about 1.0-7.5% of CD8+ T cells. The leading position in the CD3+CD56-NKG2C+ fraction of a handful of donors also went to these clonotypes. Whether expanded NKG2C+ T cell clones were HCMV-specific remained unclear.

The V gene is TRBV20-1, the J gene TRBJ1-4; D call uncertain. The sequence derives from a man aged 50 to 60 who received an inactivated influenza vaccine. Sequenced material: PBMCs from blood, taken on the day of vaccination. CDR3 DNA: TGCAGTGCTAGACAGACACCGGATGGGGAAAAACTGTTTTTT. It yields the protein CSARQTPDGEKLFF.